This is a list of T cell receptor beta chains from one sample in a study of blood T cell repertoires in COVID-19. Only in-frame clones appear in the TCRdb table, and some are missing; sequencing was by immunoSEQ multiplex PCR. The sample has approximately 100,000 clones, 75% to 90% seen once. Sequencing was done on a sample of peripheral blood. These receptor sequences come from a human donor in a cohort sampled during active COVID-19. The CDR3 runs from the conserved cysteine through the conserved F or W. A D gene is named only where the DNA matches it firmly. Clone sizes are given selectively: once, few, many, or a class where the clone is expanded.

CDR3aa	CDR3nt	abundance	d_gene	j_gene	v_gene
CASSQAGLSYEQYF	TGTGCCAGCAGCCAAGCGGGACTAAGCTACGAGCAGTACTTC	NA	TRBD2	TRBJ2-7	TRBV14
CASSTPDSQETQYF	TGTGCCAGCAGTACGCCGGACAGCCAAGAGACCCAGTACTTC	once	NA	TRBJ2-5	TRBV6-6
CATSPRQGHGTGELFF	TGTGCCACCAGCCCACGACAGGGGCATGGCACCGGGGAGCTGTTTTTT	NA	TRBD1	TRBJ2-2	TRBV15
CASSLTQRGGRSDTQYF	TGTGCCAGCAGCTTAACCCAGCGGGGGGGCCGTTCAGATACGCAGTATTTT	NA	TRBD2	TRBJ2-3	TRBV7-3
CASSLEGLAGEQYF	TGTGCCAGCAGCTTGGAGGGACTAGCGGGTGAGCAGTACTTC	NA	TRBD2	TRBJ2-7	TRBV5-4
CAVQLQGNTEAFF	TGTGCCGTTCAATTACAGGGTAACACTGAAGCTTTCTTT	NA	NA	TRBJ1-1	TRBV10-3
CASSIWAGDYEQYF	TGTGCCAGTAGTATCTGGGCAGGCGACTACGAGCAGTACTTC	NA	NA	TRBJ2-7	TRBV19
CASSEAGTAGSQYF	TGTGCCAGCAGTGAAGCGGGTACAGCGGGGAGCCAGTACTTC	NA	TRBD2	TRBJ2-5	TRBV6-1
CASSGGESNEQFF	TGTGCCAGCAGCGGGGGAGAGTCCAATGAGCAGTTCTTC	NA	NA	TRBJ2-1	TRBV25-1
CASSVRPGTSGLYEQYF	TGCGCCAGCAGCGTGCGGCCTGGGACTAGCGGACTCTACGAGCAGTACTTC	NA	TRBD2	TRBJ2-7	TRBV5-1
CATSRVGGTETQYF	TGTGCCACCAGCAGAGTAGGGGGCACAGAGACCCAGTACTTC	NA	TRBD1	TRBJ2-5	TRBV15
CASSLAPGLIYEQYF	TGCGCCAGCAGCTTGGCTCCGGGTTTGATCTACGAGCAGTACTTC	NA	NA	TRBJ2-7	TRBV5-1
CASSVVEGYGYTF	TGTGCCAGCAGCGTAGTTGAGGGCTATGGCTACACCTTC	NA	NA	TRBJ1-2	TRBV9
CASNRQGNYGYTF	TGTGCCAGCAACCGACAGGGGAACTATGGCTACACCTTC	NA	TRBD1	TRBJ1-2	TRBV6-6
CASTTGVAGGPSEQFF	TGTGCCAGCACAACCGGGGTAGCGGGAGGGCCCAGTGAGCAGTTCTTC	once	TRBD2	TRBJ2-1	TRBV18
CASSPTSGEYNEQFF	TGTGCCAGCAGCCCCACTAGCGGGGAATACAATGAGCAGTTCTTC	NA	TRBD2	TRBJ2-1	TRBV3-1/TRBV3-2
CASSYEAGGPTDTQYF	TGTGCCAGCAGTTACGAAGCGGGAGGACCCACAGATACGCAGTATTTT	NA	TRBD2	TRBJ2-3	TRBV6-2/TRBV6-3
CASSPLGGTMNTEAFF	TGTGCCAGCAGCCCGCTGGGGGGGACAATGAACACTGAAGCTTTCTTT	NA	NA	TRBJ1-1	TRBV3-1/TRBV3-2
CASSILGGALYGYTF	TGTGCCAGTAGTATCCTGGGGGGGGCATTATATGGCTACACCTTC	NA	NA	TRBJ1-2	TRBV19
CASSQNLQGTHLENYGYTF	TGTGCCAGCTCACAGAATTTACAGGGTACCCACCTTGAGAACTATGGCTACACCTTC	NA	NA	TRBJ1-2	TRBV18
CASSQEDRGNEQYF	TGTGCCAGCAGCCAAGAGGACAGGGGGAACGAGCAGTACTTC	NA	TRBD1	TRBJ2-7	TRBV4-2
CASSTQGIVGELFF	TGTGCCAGTAGTACGCAGGGGATTGTCGGGGAGCTGTTTTTT	NA	NA	TRBJ2-2	TRBV19
CAGRYGQPTDTQYF	TGTGCCGGCCGATACGGACAGCCAACAGATACGCAGTATTTT	NA	NA	TRBJ2-3	TRBV5-4
CASSLVRRNEQFF	TGTGCCAGCAGCTTAGTTCGGAGGAATGAGCAGTTCTTC	NA	NA	TRBJ2-1	TRBV13
CASSTFGQGDQPQHF	TGTGCCAGCAGTACATTTGGACAGGGAGATCAGCCCCAGCATTTT	NA	TRBD1	TRBJ1-5	TRBV27
CASSSIFSGNTIYF	TGTGCCAGCAGCTCTATCTTCTCTGGAAACACCATATATTTT	NA	NA	TRBJ1-3	TRBV7-2
CASSQDGDRGRGGNQPQHF	TGTGCCAGCAGCCAAGATGGCGACAGGGGGCGGGGCGGCAATCAGCCCCAGCATTTT	NA	TRBD1	TRBJ1-5	TRBV4-2
CASSPSDTQYF	TGTGCCAGCTCACCCTCGGATACGCAGTATTTT	NA	NA	TRBJ2-3	TRBV18
CASRALHNRDGNQPQHF	TGTGCCAGCCGAGCCCTTCACAACAGGGACGGCAATCAGCCCCAGCATTTT	NA	NA	TRBJ1-5	TRBV28
CASSLKLGGQGINYGYTF	TGTGCCAGCAGCTTGAAATTGGGGGGGCAGGGAATTAACTATGGCTACACCTTC	NA	NA	TRBJ1-2	TRBV5-4
CASSAGPKVNTEAFF	TGTGCCAGCAGCGCGGGCCCTAAAGTGAACACTGAAGCTTTCTTT	few	NA	TRBJ1-1	TRBV6-5
CASSSPGAPNEKLFF	TGTGCCAGCAGTTCGCCCGGTGCGCCCAATGAAAAACTGTTTTTT	NA	NA	TRBJ1-4	TRBV28
CASSLGMGGRTDTQYF	TGCGCCAGCAGCTTGGGAATGGGGGGGCGAACAGATACGCAGTATTTT	NA	NA	TRBJ2-3	TRBV5-1
CASSFTTSRYNEQFF	TGTGCCAGCAGTTTTACGACTAGCCGGTACAATGAGCAGTTCTTC	NA	TRBD2	TRBJ2-1	TRBV28
CASSLLYRDHTEAFF	TGTGCCAGCAGCTTATTGTACAGGGACCACACTGAAGCTTTCTTT	NA	NA	TRBJ1-1	TRBV7-9
CASSEADGTGELFF	TGTGCCAGCAGTGAAGCCGACGGGACCGGGGAGCTGTTTTTT	NA	NA	TRBJ2-2	TRBV6-1
CASSLEGIQGPASPLHF	TGTGCCAGCAGCTTAGAGGGAATACAGGGTCCCGCCTCACCCCTCCACTTT	NA	NA	TRBJ1-6	TRBV7-6
CSASPRGEQFF	TGCAGTGCTAGTCCCAGGGGGGAGCAGTTCTTC	NA	TRBD1	TRBJ2-1	TRBV20-1
CASSSRQGTEAFF	TGTGCCAGCAGCTCCCGACAGGGAACTGAAGCTTTCTTT	once	TRBD1	TRBJ1-1	TRBV3-1/TRBV3-2
CATGLAGVGEQYF	TGTGCCACCGGGCTAGCGGGAGTGGGAGAGCAGTACTTC	NA	TRBD2	TRBJ2-7	TRBV15
CASSLGGVRAGELFF	TGTGCCAGCAGCTTAGGCGGGGTTCGGGCCGGGGAGCTGTTTTTT	once	NA	TRBJ2-2	TRBV7-2